Below, one TCR beta chain is given with its context. The source of the sample is a study of sequential checkpoint blockade in melanoma. Overall study context: Randomization was 1:1 between first-line nivolumab→ipilimumab and ipilimumab→nivolumab.

Treatment reported: randomized to nivolumab then ipilimumab (arm A) or the reverse (arm B). Produced via immunoSEQ multiplex PCR; TCRdb's table is partial and in-frame only. The table lists 13,000 or so clones, 26% of them singletons. The germline V gene has CDR1 MNHGY and CDR2 SAAAGT. This CDR3 comprises 13 residues. Trimming stripped 6 bases from V and 7 bases from J, with 12 bases between. Sequenced here: tumor tissue (inferred from file names), sampled from a patient given nivolumab and ipilimumab in sequence. This chain connects TRBV6-8 to TRBJ2-2; D is undetermined. The clonotype originates from a human donor with melanoma. Here the CDR3 DNA reads TGTGCCAGCAGCTTAGGGTTCAGCGGGGAGCTGTTTTTT. Translating gives CASSLGFSGELFF.